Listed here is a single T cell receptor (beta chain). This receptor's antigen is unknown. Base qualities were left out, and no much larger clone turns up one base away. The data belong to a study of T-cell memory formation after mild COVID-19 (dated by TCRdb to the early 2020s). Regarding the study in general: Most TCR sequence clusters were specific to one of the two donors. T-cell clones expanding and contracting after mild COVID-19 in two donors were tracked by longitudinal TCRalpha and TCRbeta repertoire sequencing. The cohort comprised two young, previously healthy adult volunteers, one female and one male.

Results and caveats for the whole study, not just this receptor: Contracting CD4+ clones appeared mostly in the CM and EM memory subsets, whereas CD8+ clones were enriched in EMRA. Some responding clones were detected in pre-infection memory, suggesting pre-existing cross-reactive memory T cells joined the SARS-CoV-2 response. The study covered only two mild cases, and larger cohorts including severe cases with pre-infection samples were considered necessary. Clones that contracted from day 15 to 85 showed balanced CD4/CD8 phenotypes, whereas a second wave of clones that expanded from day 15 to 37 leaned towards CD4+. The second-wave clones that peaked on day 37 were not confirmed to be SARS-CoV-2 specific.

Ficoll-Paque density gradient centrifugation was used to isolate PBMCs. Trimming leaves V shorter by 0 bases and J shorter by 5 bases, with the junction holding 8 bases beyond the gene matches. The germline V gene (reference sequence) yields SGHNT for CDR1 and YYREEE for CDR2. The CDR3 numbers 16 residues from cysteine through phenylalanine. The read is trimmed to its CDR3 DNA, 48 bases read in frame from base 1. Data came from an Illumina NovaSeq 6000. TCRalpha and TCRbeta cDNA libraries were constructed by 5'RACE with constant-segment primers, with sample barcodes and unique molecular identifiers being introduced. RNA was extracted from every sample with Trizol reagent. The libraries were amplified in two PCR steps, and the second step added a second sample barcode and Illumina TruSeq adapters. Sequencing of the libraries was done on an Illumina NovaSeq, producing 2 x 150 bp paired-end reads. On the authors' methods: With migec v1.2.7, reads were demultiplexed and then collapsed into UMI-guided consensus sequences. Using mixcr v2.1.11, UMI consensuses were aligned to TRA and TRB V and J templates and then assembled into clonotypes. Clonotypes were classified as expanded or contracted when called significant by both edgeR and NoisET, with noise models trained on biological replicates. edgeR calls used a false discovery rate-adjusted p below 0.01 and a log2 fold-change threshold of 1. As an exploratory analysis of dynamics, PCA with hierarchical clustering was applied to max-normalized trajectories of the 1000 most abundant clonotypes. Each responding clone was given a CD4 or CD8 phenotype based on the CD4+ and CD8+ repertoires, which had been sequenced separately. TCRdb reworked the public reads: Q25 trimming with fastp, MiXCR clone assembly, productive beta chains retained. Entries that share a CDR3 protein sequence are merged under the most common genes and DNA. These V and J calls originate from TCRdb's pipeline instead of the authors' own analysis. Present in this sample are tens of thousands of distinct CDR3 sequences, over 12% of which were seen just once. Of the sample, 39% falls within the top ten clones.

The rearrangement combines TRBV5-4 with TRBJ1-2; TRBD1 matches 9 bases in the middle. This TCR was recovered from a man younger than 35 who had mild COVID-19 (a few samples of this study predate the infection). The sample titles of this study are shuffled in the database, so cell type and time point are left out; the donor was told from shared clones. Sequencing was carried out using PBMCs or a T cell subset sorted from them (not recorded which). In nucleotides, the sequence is TGTGCCAGCAGCTTGGCGGCGCGACAGGGGGTTTATGGCTACACCTTC. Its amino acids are CASSLAARQGVYGYTF.